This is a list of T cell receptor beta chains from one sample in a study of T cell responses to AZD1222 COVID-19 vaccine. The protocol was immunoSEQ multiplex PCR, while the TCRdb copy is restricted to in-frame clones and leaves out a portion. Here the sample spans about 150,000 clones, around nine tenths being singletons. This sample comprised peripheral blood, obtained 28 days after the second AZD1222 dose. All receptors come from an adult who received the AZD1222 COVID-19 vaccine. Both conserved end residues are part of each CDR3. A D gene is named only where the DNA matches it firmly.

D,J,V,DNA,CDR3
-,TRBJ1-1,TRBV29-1,TGCAGCGTTAATATACCAGGGTACGCTTTCTTT,CSVNIPGYAFF
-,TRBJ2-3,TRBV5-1,TGCGCCAGCAGCTTGGATCTGCCGGCAGATACGCAGTATTTT,CASSLDLPADTQYF
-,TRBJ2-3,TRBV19,TGTGCCAGCGGGGACGGTTACACAGATACGCAGTATTTT,CASGDGYTDTQYF
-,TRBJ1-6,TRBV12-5,TGTGCTAGTGGTTTGGTCGGGACGGATAATTCACCCCTCCACTTT,CASGLVGTDNSPLHF
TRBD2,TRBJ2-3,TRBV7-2,TGTGCCAGCAGCTTCCCCCGGCTAGCGGGAGTGCGAGATACGCAGTATTTT,CASSFPRLAGVRDTQYF
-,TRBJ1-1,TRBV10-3,TGTGCCATCAGTGAGGGCAGTATGAACACTGAAGCTTTCTTT,CAISEGSMNTEAFF
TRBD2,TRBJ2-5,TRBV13,TGTGCCAGCAGCTTCCCTAGCGGGAGAAATCCCGAGACCCAGTACTTC,CASSFPSGRNPETQYF
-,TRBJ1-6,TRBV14,TGTGCCAGCAGCCAAGATATAGGCTTTTTCCAGGTAACTTTTAATTCACCCCTCCACTTT,CASSQDIGFFQVTFNSPLHF
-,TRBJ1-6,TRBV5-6,TGTGCCAGCAGCTTGGCAGATTCAAACTCCTATAATTCACCCCTCCACTTT,CASSLADSNSYNSPLHF
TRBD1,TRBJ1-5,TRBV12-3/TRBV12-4,TGTGCCAGCAGGCAGGGGGTCAATCAGCCCCAGCATTTT,CASRQGVNQPQHF
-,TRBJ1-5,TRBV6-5,TGTGCCAGCAGTTTACAGGGAGCCCAGCCCCAGCATTTT,CASSLQGAQPQHF
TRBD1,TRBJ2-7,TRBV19,TGTGCCAGTAGTATTTCGGCCGGGACAGCCTACGAGCAGTACTTC,CASSISAGTAYEQYF
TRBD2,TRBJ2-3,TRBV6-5,TGTGCCAGCAGGTGGACTAGCGGTAGCACAGATACGCAGTATTTT,CASRWTSGSTDTQYF
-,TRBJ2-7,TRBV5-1,TGCGCCAGCAGCACGGACAACTCCTACGAGCAGTACTTC,CASSTDNSYEQYF
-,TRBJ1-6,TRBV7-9,TGTGCCAGCAGCTCTCCGGCTTCCTATAATTCACCCCTCCACTTT,CASSSPASYNSPLHF
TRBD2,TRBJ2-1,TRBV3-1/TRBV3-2,TGTGCCAGCAGGAACCACCCCGGACTAGCGGACTACAATGAGCAGTTCTTC,CASRNHPGLADYNEQFF
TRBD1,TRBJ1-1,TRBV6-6,TGTGCCAGCAGTTATGGCTTGACAGGGGGCACTGAAGCTTTCTTT,CASSYGLTGGTEAFF
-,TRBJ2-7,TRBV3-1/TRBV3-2,TGTGCCAGCAGCCAAGATGGAGCCTCCTACGAGCAGTACTTC,CASSQDGASYEQYF
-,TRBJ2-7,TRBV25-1,TGTGCCAGCAGTGAAGTTGGGGGGTACGAGCAGTACTTC,CASSEVGGYEQYF
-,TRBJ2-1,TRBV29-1,TGCAGCGGGGATTTGCTGGATGAGCAGTTCTTC,CSGDLLDEQFF